These 28 T cell receptor beta chains originate from one sample sequenced in a study of shared clonotypes between healthy human individuals (dated by TCRdb to the early 2020s). CD8 naive samples consisted of CD45RO-negative cells that were positively selected for CCR7, yielding a CD45RA+CCR7+ population without TemRA cells. The library came from the immunoSEQ multiplex PCR assay. The source is immuneACCESS, and TCRdb retained only in-frame sequences with V and J called. Part of the clones is not carried over; for the studies checked, unresolved V genes explain less than half of this, and the remainder is unexplained. The sample contains under 1 million clones, just over 95% of them found a single time. Of the sample, under 0.25% falls within the top ten clones. The sample consisted of naive CD8+ T cells sorted from blood. The label giving this sample's cell subset or site can be read as: CD45RA+CCR7+. The receptors stem from a young man in good health.

J is TRBJ2-1 and V is TRBV7-6; D unresolved. CDR3 length: 15 residues. V was clipped by 1 base and J by 15 bases, with 22 bases between them. The germline gives CDR1 SGHVS, CDR2 FNYEAQ. As DNA, the CDR3 is TGTGCCAGCAGCTTAGAGGTCAGCCGGTCGTATAGACTGTTCTTC. It specifies CASSLEVSRSYRLFF.

This clone was counted once. The V call is TRBV27, the J call TRBJ2-7, with 10 bases fitting TRBD1. CDR3 length: 15 amino acids. With V trimmed by 6 bases and J by 2 bases, 7 bases remained unmatched. CDR1 and CDR2 (germline): MNHEY, SMNVEV (reference sequence). This chain's CDR3 is CASSPVGTGAYEQYF. The DNA of the CDR3 is TGTGCCAGCAGCCCCGTCGGGACAGGGGCCTACGAGCAGTACTTC.

The chain couples TRBV11-2 to TRBJ2-5; D unresolved. The CDR3 has 12 residues. Germline V gene sequence: CDR1 SGHAT, CDR2 FQNNGV. V gave up 4 bases and J gave up 7 bases, with 10 bases separating them. For the CDR3, the DNA is TGTGCCAGCAGCTCCGACCCGTCGACCCAGTACTTC. This gives the protein CASSSDPSTQYF.

The rearrangement uses TRBV5-1 and TRBJ1-2, with D maybe TRBD1 (5 bases). Germline assignment: CDR1 SGHRS and CDR2 YFSETQ. The ends were cut back, 0 bases at V and 14 bases at J, with 14 bases in the middle. This CDR3 has 12 residues. Here the CDR3 DNA reads TGCGCCAGCAGCTTGGCTAGGGACTTTTGGACCTTC. It specifies CASSLARDFWTF.

This chain joins TRBV27 and TRBJ2-5; no clear D. CDR3 length: 13 amino acids. Per the germline V gene, CDR1 is MNHEY and CDR2 is SMNVEV (reference sequence). V was clipped by 0 bases and J by 4 bases, with 6 bases between them. CDR3 sequence reads: CASSLSMRETQYF. CDR3 bases: TGTGCCAGCAGTTTATCGATGAGAGAGACCCAGTACTTC.

The J gene is TRBJ2-7, the V gene TRBV9; a possible D gene is TRBD2 (5 bases). This CDR3 has 15 residues. V lost 0 bases to trimming and J lost 3 bases, with 13 bases between them. Germline V gives CDR1 SGDLS, CDR2 YYNGEE. CDR3 nucleotides: TGTGCCAGCAGCGTAGTCGGGGATTATGGCTACGAGCAGTACTTC. It encodes CASSVVGDYGYEQYF.

The chain is built from TRBV7-9 and TRBJ1-3; 8 bases fit TRBD1. Germline values: CDR1 SEHNR, CDR2 FQNEAQ (reference sequence). The CDR3 runs 15 residues. J was trimmed by 3 bases and V by 5 bases; bases with no gene match: 6. The CDR3 nucleotides are TGTGCCAGCAGCGTAACAGGGGGTTATGGAAACACCATATATTTT. It yields the protein CASSVTGGYGNTIYF.

This clone was counted a single time. The chain has TRBV6-1 and TRBJ1-1, with D maybe TRBD1 (6 bases). Germline V gene lookup returns CDR1 MNHNS and CDR2 SASEGT. V was cut by 8 bases and J by 0 bases, with 16 bases left in between. This CDR3 is 15 amino acids long. The CDR3 region is CASSGTGIMNTEAFF. The CDR3 coding sequence is TGTGCCAGCTCTGGAACAGGGATCATGAACACTGAAGCTTTCTTT.

The chain uses TRBV7-2 and TRBJ2-3, with no clear D. Trimming took off 2 bases at V and 4 bases at J, with 7 bases between the two ends. The V gene's germline CDR1 is SGHTA and CDR2 FQGNSA. The CDR3 runs 13 residues. CDR3 sequence reads: CASSLISPDTQYF. CDR3 in DNA: TGTGCCAGCAGCTTAATCTCGCCAGATACGCAGTATTTT.

For this clone: The sample has other DNA sequences that encode this CDR3 too. This sequence joins TRBV7-9 and TRBJ2-7, with D uncertain. Trimming stripped 1 base from V and 2 bases from J, with 3 bases between. The CDR3 length is 12 residues. Germline V gene lookup returns CDR1 SEHNR and CDR2 FQNEAQ (reference sequence). In DNA form, the CDR3 reads TGTGCCAGCAGCTTAGTAACCTACGAGCAGTACTTC. Its translation: CASSLVTYEQYF.

The chain employs TRBV29-1 and TRBJ1-2, with 8 bases aligning to TRBD1. Germline CDR1 and CDR2: SQVTM and ANQGSEA. The CDR3 loop spans 14 amino acids. Trimming took 4 bases from V and 2 from J; bases not matched to a gene: 6. The CDR3 is CSVVLRQGNYGYTF. For the CDR3, the DNA is TGCAGCGTTGTCCTCCGACAGGGGAACTATGGCTACACCTTC. The whole variable domain, filled in from reference TRBV29-1 and TRBJ1-2, reads SAVISQKPSRDICQRGTSLTIQCQVDSQVTMMFWYRQQPGQSLTLIATANQGSEATYESGFVIDKFPISRPNLTFSTLTVSNMSPEDSSIYLCSVVLRQGNYGYTFGSGTRLTVV.

About this clone: At the DNA level, this CDR3 is encoded by other sequences in the same sample as well. The chain uses TRBV27 and TRBJ2-7; D remains unclear. Per germline, CDR1 MNHEY and CDR2 SMNVEV (reference sequence). This CDR3 spans 13 amino acids. Trimming shortened V by 0 bases and J by 3 bases, and 6 bases separated the two germline ends. CDR3 nucleotide sequence: TGTGCCAGCAGTTTATCTGCGGTCTACGAGCAGTACTTC. It translates to CASSLSAVYEQYF.

This chain uses TRBV27 with TRBJ2-3, with a possible D match to TRBD2 (5 bases). Germline CDR1 MNHEY, CDR2 SMNVEV (reference sequence). Trimming removed 3 bases from V and 4 bases from J, with 23 bases in between. The CDR3 consists of 18 residues. CDR3: CASSFRYPGSSPPDTQYF. The DNA for the CDR3 is TGTGCCAGCAGTTTTAGGTACCCGGGATCCTCTCCCCCAGATACGCAGTATTTT.

In its sample, this clone was seen once. The genes are TRBV29-1 and TRBJ2-1; D may correspond to TRBD1 or TRBD2 (6 bases each). CDR1 SQVTM and CDR2 ANQGSEA come from the germline V gene. Between the trimmed V and J ends, which lost 3 bases and 1 base, there was a span of 10 bases. CDR3 size: 14 residues. CDR3 in amino acids: CSVDGGVSYNEQFF. In DNA, the CDR3 is TGCAGCGTTGACGGGGGCGTGTCCTACAATGAGCAGTTCTTC.

The chain couples TRBV4-1 to TRBJ2-1, with D maybe TRBD2 (6 bases). This CDR3 region has 16 residues. The V and J ends lost 2 bases and 2 bases respectively, with 13 bases between them. CDR1 and CDR2 from the germline V gene are MGHRA and YSYEKL. CDR3 sequence: CASSQRSGGTYNEQFF. CDR3 nucleotide sequence: TGCGCCAGCAGCCAAAGGAGTGGAGGGACCTACAATGAGCAGTTCTTC.

V is TRBV27 and J is TRBJ2-4; TRBD1 might be the D (7 bases). Per germline, CDR1 MNHEY and CDR2 SMNVEV (reference sequence). V was pared by 2 bases and J by 6 bases, with 11 bases between. The CDR3 length is 14 residues. The CDR3 region is CASSLAGGGNIQYF. The CDR3 bases are TGTGCCAGCAGTTTAGCAGGGGGAGGAAACATTCAGTACTTC.

The chain carries TRBV9 and TRBJ2-2; 10 nucleotides line up with TRBD2. The CDR3 has 15 amino acids. V lost 3 bases to trimming and J lost 6 bases; unmatched junction nucleotides: 5. In germline, CDR1 is SGDLS, CDR2 YYNGEE. For the CDR3, the DNA is TGTGCCAGCAGCGCGCTAGCGGGAGAGCCCGGGGAGCTGTTTTTT. Encoded protein: CASSALAGEPGELFF.

This chain links TRBV5-5 with TRBJ2-7, with D perhaps being TRBD1 or TRBD2 (5 bases each). Deletions cut 4 bases from V and 2 bases from J, with 13 bases between. Germline V CDR1 and CDR2: SGHKS, YYEKEE (reference sequence). CDR3 length: 14 residues. CDR3 bases: TGTGCCAGCAGCACTTGGGACGGAGCCTACGAGCAGTACTTC. Its protein product is CASSTWDGAYEQYF. The full variable domain, in which reference TRBV5-5 and TRBJ2-7 provide the parts outside the CDR3, is DAGVTQSPTHLIKTRGQQVTLRCSPISGHKSVSWYQQVLGQGPQFIFQYYEKEERGRGNFPDRFSARQFPNYSSELNVNALLLGDSALYLCASSTWDGAYEQYFGPGTRLTVT.

J is TRBJ2-4 and V is TRBV14, with D possibly being TRBD1 (7 bases). This CDR3 comprises 17 residues. Germline lookup yields CDR1 SGHDN and CDR2 FVKESK. V lost 3 bases, J lost 3 bases, and 18 bases lay in between. The CDR3 DNA is TGTGCCAGCAGCCACCTCCAGGGGGAGGTTGGCAAAAACATTCAGTACTTC. It specifies CASSHLQGEVGKNIQYF.

The rearrangement joins TRBV5-1 to TRBJ2-7; no firm D call. Germline V gives CDR1 SGHRS, CDR2 YFSETQ. Trimming cost V 0 bases and J 5 bases, with 6 bases left between them. The CDR3 length is 12 residues. The CDR3 loop reads CASSLEFHEQYF. The CDR3 DNA is TGCGCCAGCAGCTTGGAGTTCCACGAGCAGTACTTC.

V and J are TRBV19 and TRBJ1-5; D is unclear. Germline values: CDR1 LNHDA, CDR2 SQIVND (reference sequence). The V end lost 4 bases, the J end lost 5 bases, and 12 bases lay between the germline ends. The CDR3 length is 14 residues. The CDR3 bases are TGTGCCAGTAGTAACTTACAACGTGATCAGCCCCAGCATTTT. Its protein product is CASSNLQRDQPQHF.

The chain couples TRBV27 to TRBJ2-7, with 7 bases fitting TRBD2. The germline gives CDR1 MNHEY, CDR2 SMNVEV (reference sequence). The junction had 9 bases not matched to a gene; V was cut back by 2 bases and J by 2 bases. The CDR3 consists of 16 residues. The CDR3 loop reads CASSLNSGLVAYEQYF. DNA of the CDR3: TGTGCCAGCAGTTTAAATTCCGGACTAGTTGCCTACGAGCAGTACTTC.

As for this clone: At the DNA level, this CDR3 is encoded by other sequences in the same sample as well. V is TRBV19 and J is TRBJ2-7; D may be TRBD1 or TRBD2 (6 bases each). CDR3 size: 13 residues. Trimming left V 1 base short and J 5 bases short, with 9 bases between. The germline CDR1 and CDR2 sequences are LNHDA and SQIVND (reference sequence). CDR3: CASSIAGADEQYF. CDR3 nucleotides: TGTGCCAGTAGTATAGCGGGGGCGGACGAGCAGTACTTC. The full variable domain, completed using reference TRBV19 and TRBJ2-7, is DGGITQSPKYLFRKEGQNVTLSCEQNLNHDAMYWYRQDPGQGLRLIYYSQIVNDFQKGDIAEGYSVSREKKESFPLTVTSAQKNPTAFYLCASSIAGADEQYFGPGTRLTVT.

This clone was detected once. The chain combines TRBV7-6 with TRBJ1-1; a possible D gene is TRBD1 (5 bases). The germline V gene encodes CDR1 SGHVS and CDR2 FNYEAQ. This CDR3 has 14 amino acids. Trimming stripped 1 base from V and 4 bases from J, with 10 bases between. The CDR3 DNA reads as TGTGCCAGCAGCTTAGAGACAGTCGGCACTGAAGCTTTCTTT. Translated, it gives CASSLETVGTEAFF.

The chain is built from TRBV9 and TRBJ2-1; D is ambiguous. CDR1 is SGDLS and CDR2 is YYNGEE in the germline V gene. The V end was cut by 4 bases, the J end by 7 bases, with 18 bases between. The CDR3 contains 15 residues. CDR3 residues: CASSSFDSRGNEQFF. The DNA for the CDR3 is TGTGCCAGCAGCTCATTTGACTCCCGTGGGAATGAGCAGTTCTTC.

The chain couples TRBV2 to TRBJ2-1; 9 positions agree with TRBD1. V lost 0 bases, J lost 1 base, and 4 bases stayed unmatched. Germline-derived CDR1 and CDR2 are SNHLY and FYNNEI. This CDR3 contains 17 residues. The CDR3 DNA reads TGTGCCAGCAGTGAAGCCCTACAGGGGGCGTCCTACAATGAGCAGTTCTTC. Translating it yields CASSEALQGASYNEQFF.

Only a few counts were recorded for this clone. The CDR3 protein is CASSNTDIATNEKLFF. In DNA, the CDR3 is TGTGCCAGCAGCAACACGGACATTGCAACTAATGAAAAACTGTTTTTT. V gene TRBV28 combines with J gene TRBJ1-4, with D tentatively TRBD1 (5 bases). CDR3 length: 16 residues. Germline CDR1 reads MDHEN; CDR2 reads SYDVKM. The V end lost 6 bases, the J end lost 0 bases, and 14 bases lay between the germline ends.

V is TRBV6-5 and J is TRBJ2-5; 11 nucleotides match TRBD1. The V and J ends lost 7 bases and 2 bases, in that order; junction bases with no gene match: 6. This CDR3 comprises 15 residues. Germline V lookup: CDR1 MNHEY, CDR2 SVGAGI. The CDR3: CASTRDRGSQETQYF. The CDR3 DNA reads TGTGCCAGCACTCGGGACAGGGGGTCTCAAGAGACCCAGTACTTC.